This T cell receptor (beta chain) was sequenced for a study of T cell changes during pregnancy in multiple sclerosis. The length of the CDR3 is 15 residues. Germline values: CDR1 PRHDT, CDR2 FYEKMQ (reference sequence). Trimming pared 5 bases from V and 2 bases from J, leaving 13 bases between. Clones were sequenced by immunoSEQ multiplex PCR, and TCRdb holds only the in-frame ones, with some missing. Here the sample spans more than 45,000 clones, roughly 90% being singletons. The chain couples TRBV13 to TRBJ1-3; a possible D gene is TRBD1 (6 bases). The receptor's source is a female donor with multiple sclerosis, enrolled in a pregnancy study. The source material was CD4+ T cells from peripheral blood mononuclear cells, sampled after pregnancy. CDR3 nucleotide sequence: TGTGCCAGCAGCACAAGGGGGGGGGCTGGAAACACCATATATTTT. It is translated as CASSTRGGAGNTIYF.